The rows below give T cell receptor beta chains drawn from one sample of a study of T cell repertoires in cytomegalovirus infection. TCRdb used MiXCR to reprocess the reads, holding one entry per CDR3 protein. The table lists a few hundred thousand distinct CDR3 sequences, around 35% of them singletons. These receptors' targets are unknown. The sequences come from cultured PBMCs, collected from culture after CMV antigen stimulation. The receptors come from a human donor in good health (CMV status not recorded). Some clones in this sample may be carry-over from other donors' samples. Each CDR3 is given with its conserved first and last residue. The D gene is left open where the match is weak. Where a row states a size, it is once, few, many or the class of an expanded clone; other rows omit it.

CDR3 length | J gene | V gene | D gene | clone size | CDR3 protein | CDR3 DNA
16 | TRBJ2-1 | TRBV24-1 | - | few | CATSGFTGETYNEQFF | TGTGCCACCAGTGGTTTTACGGGAGAAACCTACAATGAGCAGTTCTTC
17 | TRBJ2-1 | TRBV4-2 | TRBD2 | few | CASSQDPTSGSSYEQFF | TGTGCCAGCAGCCAAGATCCTACTAGCGGGAGTAGCTATGAGCAGTTCTTC
19 | TRBJ2-4 | TRBV19 | TRBD2 | - | CASSIGGSGRARAKNIQYF | TGTGCCAGTAGTATAGGAGGTAGCGGGAGGGCTAGGGCCAAAAACATTCAGTACTTC
16 | TRBJ2-3 | TRBV7-8 | - | few | CASSLRGAGSTDTQYF | TGTGCCAGCAGTTTACGGGGGGCGGGGAGCACAGATACGCAGTATTTT
13 | TRBJ2-1 | TRBV7-9 | - | few | CASSLGDRNEQFF | TGTGCCAGCAGCTTAGGAGACAGAAATGAGCAGTTCTTC
16 | TRBJ2-3 | TRBV4-3 | - | few | CASSQDLARRTDTQYF | TGCGCCAGCAGCCAAGACTTGGCTCGCCGCACAGATACGCAGTATTTT
15 | TRBJ2-1 | TRBV6-1 | TRBD2 | - | CASSEEETSGHEQFF | TGTGCCAGCAGTGAAGAGGAGACTAGCGGGCATGAGCAGTTCTTC
15 | TRBJ2-3 | TRBV9 | - | few | CASSVSSRSTDTQYF | TGTGCCAGCAGCGTATCTAGCAGGAGCACAGATACGCAGTATTTT
18 | TRBJ2-1 | TRBV7-3 | TRBD2 | once | CASSSPSGRALPRNEQFF | TGTGCCAGCAGCTCTCCTAGCGGGAGGGCCTTGCCCCGCAATGAGCAGTTCTTC
16 | TRBJ2-7 | TRBV6-8 | TRBD2 | - | CASSYSGTSQAYEQYF | TGTGCCAGCAGTTACTCGGGGACTAGCCAGGCCTACGAGCAGTACTTC
18 | TRBJ1-5 | TRBV20-1 | - | - | CSARGSSQGTSPSQPQHF | TGCAGTGCTAGAGGGAGCTCACAGGGAACATCCCCCAGTCAGCCCCAGCATTTT
15 | TRBJ1-5 | TRBV4-2 | - | - | CASSQASESNQPQHF | TGTGCCAGCAGCCAAGCATCAGAAAGCAATCAGCCCCAGCATTTT
14 | TRBJ2-1 | TRBV7-9 | TRBD2 | - | CASSLSGSFGEQFF | TGTGCCAGCAGCTTGAGCGGGAGCTTCGGTGAGCAGTTCTTC
13 | TRBJ2-1 | TRBV2 | - | - | CASGRLAYNEQFF | TGTGCCAGCGGAAGACTAGCCTACAATGAGCAGTTCTTC
13 | TRBJ2-2 | TRBV10-3 | - | few | CAISPSNTGELFF | TGTGCCATCAGTCCTTCCAACACCGGGGAGCTGTTTTTT
17 | TRBJ1-1 | TRBV12-5 | - | - | CASGLVLGRGENTEAFF | TGTGCTAGTGGTTTGGTACTGGGGAGAGGAGAAAACACTGAAGCTTTCTTT
17 | TRBJ1-5 | TRBV19 | TRBD1 | - | CASSISWGDRSNQPQHF | TGTGCCAGTAGTATTAGTTGGGGGGACAGGAGCAATCAGCCCCAGCATTTT
14 | TRBJ2-7 | TRBV19 | TRBD1 | few | CASSRGQASYEQYF | TGTGCCAGTAGCCGAGGACAGGCCTCCTACGAGCAGTACTTC
13 | TRBJ1-5 | TRBV6-8 | TRBD1 | - | CATTGTGDGAQHF | TGTGCCACCACGGGGACAGGGGATGGTGCCCAGCATTTT
17 | TRBJ2-4 | TRBV7-9 | - | many | CASSLVTAGLAKNIQYF | TGTGCCAGCAGCTTAGTAACGGCGGGTCTAGCCAAAAACATTCAGTACTTC
13 | TRBJ2-1 | TRBV7-2 | - | many | CASSRDPMDEQFF | TGTGCCAGCAGCCGCGACCCCATGGATGAGCAGTTCTTC
15 | TRBJ2-6 | TRBV3-1 | - | few | CASSQLASGANVLTF | TGTGCCAGCAGCCAATTAGCTTCTGGGGCCAACGTCCTGACTTTC
15 | TRBJ2-7 | TRBV6-2/TRBV6-3 | - | - | CASTLEGSQGSEQYF | TGTGCCAGCACGCTGGAGGGGTCACAGGGCTCCGAGCAGTACTTC
14 | TRBJ2-5 | TRBV5-1 | TRBD2 | - | CASREEALRETQYF | TGCGCCAGCCGGGAGGAAGCCTTACGAGAGACCCAGTACTTC
16 | TRBJ2-5 | TRBV11-2 | TRBD1 | many | CASSFRGGVAPETQYF | TGTGCCAGCAGCTTTCGAGGGGGCGTTGCCCCAGAGACCCAGTACTTC
12 | TRBJ1-1 | TRBV7-9 | - | few | CASSLGSAEAFF | TGTGCCAGCAGCTTAGGTAGTGCTGAAGCTTTCTTT
15 | TRBJ2-1 | TRBV6-1 | TRBD2 | - | CASSGQTSGSHEQFF | TGTGCCAGCAGTGGACAAACTAGCGGGAGTCATGAGCAGTTCTTC
15 | TRBJ2-1 | TRBV6-2/TRBV6-3 | TRBD2 | - | CASRDHSGRANEQFF | TGTGCCAGCAGGGATCATAGCGGGAGGGCCAATGAGCAGTTCTTC
15 | TRBJ1-4 | TRBV12-3/TRBV12-4 | TRBD1 | - | CASRRAGGRLEKLFF | TGTGCCAGCAGGCGGGCAGGGGGACGGTTGGAAAAACTGTTTTTT
16 | TRBJ2-1 | TRBV11-3 | TRBD2 | few | CASSLILAGGINEQFF | TGTGCCAGCAGCTTGATACTAGCGGGAGGGATCAATGAGCAGTTCTTC
17 | TRBJ2-1 | TRBV7-9 | TRBD2 | few | CASSLGVAGGFYNEQFF | TGTGCCAGCAGCTTAGGAGTAGCGGGAGGTTTCTACAATGAGCAGTTCTTC
15 | TRBJ2-7 | TRBV28 | TRBD2 | few | CASRPGTSTTHEQYF | TGTGCCAGCAGGCCCGGGACTAGCACGACCCACGAGCAGTACTTC
16 | TRBJ1-2 | TRBV7-4 | - | many | CASSLIFDRKVYGYTF | TGTGCCAGCAGCTTAATTTTCGACAGAAAAGTCTATGGCTACACCTTC
11 | TRBJ2-3 | TRBV6-6 | - | - | CASTTTDTQYF | TGTGCCAGCACGACCACAGATACGCAGTATTTT
14 | TRBJ2-3 | TRBV5-4 | - | few | CASSNFPVPDTQYF | TGTGCCAGCAGCAATTTCCCGGTGCCAGATACGCAGTATTTT
15 | TRBJ2-3 | TRBV7-2 | TRBD1 | - | CASGSRTGGTDTQYF | TGTGCCAGCGGATCCAGGACAGGGGGGACAGATACGCAGTATTTT
13 | TRBJ2-4 | TRBV12-3/TRBV12-4 | - | - | CASRMGAKNIQYF | TGTGCCAGCAGGATGGGGGCGAAAAACATTCAGTACTTC
12 | TRBJ1-2 | TRBV6-2/TRBV6-3 | - | - | CASTETDYGYTF | TGTGCCAGCACCGAAACAGATTATGGCTACACCTTC
13 | TRBJ2-3 | TRBV5-1 | TRBD1 | - | CASSWHQGDTQYF | TGCGCCAGCAGCTGGCATCAGGGGGACACGCAGTATTTT
15 | TRBJ2-3 | TRBV7-8 | - | many | CASSSSASSTDTQYF | TGTGCCAGCAGCTCGTCAGCCTCGAGCACAGATACGCAGTATTTT
15 | TRBJ1-4 | TRBV7-9 | - | few | CASSLSGPQSEKLFF | TGTGCCAGCAGCTTATCGGGGCCCCAGAGCGAAAAACTGTTTTTT
12 | TRBJ2-5 | TRBV7-8 | - | many | CASSPLLETQYF | TGTGCCAGCAGCCCCCTCTTAGAGACCCAGTACTTC
18 | TRBJ1-6 | TRBV7-2 | - | - | CASTLTNRPGSIDSPLHF | TGTGCCAGCACCTTAACTAACCGGCCGGGAAGTATAGATTCACCCCTCCACTTT
16 | TRBJ1-2 | TRBV28 | - | - | CASSPHGGTDNYGYTF | TGTGCCAGCAGTCCCCATGGGGGGACGGATAACTATGGCTACACCTTC
15 | TRBJ2-5 | TRBV5-5 | - | - | CASSIRDHDQETQYF | TGTGCCAGCAGCATCCGGGACCATGACCAAGAGACCCAGTACTTC
16 | TRBJ2-2 | TRBV7-6 | TRBD2 | many | CASSLGLAGVTGELFF | TGTGCCAGCAGCTTAGGACTAGCGGGAGTAACCGGGGAGCTGTTTTTT
13 | TRBJ2-7 | TRBV4-3 | - | once | CASSQDLNLGKYF | TGCGCCAGCAGCCAAGATCTTAATTTGGGGAAGTACTTC
19 | TRBJ2-5 | TRBV6-2/TRBV6-3 | TRBD2 | - | CASSSRVLAGQITGETQYF | TGTGCCAGCAGTTCCCGGGTCCTAGCGGGGCAAATTACCGGTGAGACCCAGTACTTC